This TCR beta chain was recovered during a study of cytomegalovirus exposure and HLA in healthy donors. Overall study results and limits: Researchers had no immune exposure information except CMV serostatus available. With later analysis, a missense DCLRE1C variant became linked to TCR beta V- and J-gene trimming.

Concerning this clone itself: The antigen is not known.

Germline values: CDR1 ENHRY, CDR2 SYGVKD. The CDR3 is made up of 14 amino acids. Trimming left V 7 bases short and J 3 bases short, with 12 bases between. Donors sampled were nominally healthy, though unrecorded immune exposures were likely. The PCR made use of 60 Vbeta and 13 Jbeta primers. Profiled with immunoSEQ multiplex PCR; TCRdb holds only in-frame clones, not every one. The repertoire table contains about 190,000 clones. The chain joins TRBV10-3 to TRBJ2-2; tentative D call: TRBD1 (5 bases). The material sequenced was PBMCs. The sequence came from a man aged 25-40 years in good health and CMV-seronegative. The CDR3 region is CAINRGEDTGELFF. The CDR3 DNA is TGTGCCATCAATAGGGGCGAGGACACCGGGGAGCTGTTTTTT.